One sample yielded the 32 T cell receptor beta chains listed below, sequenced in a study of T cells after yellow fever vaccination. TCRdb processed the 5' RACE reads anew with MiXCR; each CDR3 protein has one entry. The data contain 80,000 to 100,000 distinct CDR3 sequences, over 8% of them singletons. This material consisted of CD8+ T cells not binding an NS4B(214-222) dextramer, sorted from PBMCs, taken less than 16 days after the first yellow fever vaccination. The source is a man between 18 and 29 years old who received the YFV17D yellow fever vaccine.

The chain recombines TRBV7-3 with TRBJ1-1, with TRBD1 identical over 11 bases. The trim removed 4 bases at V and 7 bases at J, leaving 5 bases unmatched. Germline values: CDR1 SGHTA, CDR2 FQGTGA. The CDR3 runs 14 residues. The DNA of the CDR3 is TGTGCCAGCAGCTCGGGGGGACAGGGGGTTGAAGCTTTCTTT. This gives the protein CASSSGGQGVEAFF.

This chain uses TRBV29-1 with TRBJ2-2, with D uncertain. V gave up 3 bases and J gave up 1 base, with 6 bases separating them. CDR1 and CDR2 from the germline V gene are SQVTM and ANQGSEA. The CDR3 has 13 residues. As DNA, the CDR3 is TGCAGCGTTGAGCTTGGGAACACCGGGGAGCTGTTTTTT. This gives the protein CSVELGNTGELFF.

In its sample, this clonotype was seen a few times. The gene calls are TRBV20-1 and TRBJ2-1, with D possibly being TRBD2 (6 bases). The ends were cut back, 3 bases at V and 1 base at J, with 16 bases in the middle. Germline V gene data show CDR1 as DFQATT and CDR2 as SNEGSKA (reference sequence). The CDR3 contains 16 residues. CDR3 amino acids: CSASPFAGRSYNEQFF. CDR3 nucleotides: TGCAGTGCTAGTCCGTTCGCGGGGAGGTCCTACAATGAGCAGTTCTTC.

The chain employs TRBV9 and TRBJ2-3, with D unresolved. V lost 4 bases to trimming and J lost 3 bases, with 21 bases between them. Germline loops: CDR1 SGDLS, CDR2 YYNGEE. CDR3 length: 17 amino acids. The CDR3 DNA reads TGTGCCAGCAGCCGACCTCAGAGTACAGTGCCAACAGATACGCAGTATTTT. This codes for CASSRPQSTVPTDTQYF.

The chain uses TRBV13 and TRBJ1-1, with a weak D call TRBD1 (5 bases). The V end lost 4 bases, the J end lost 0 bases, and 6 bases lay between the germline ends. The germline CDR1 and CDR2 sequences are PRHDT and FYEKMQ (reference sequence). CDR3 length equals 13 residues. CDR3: CASSWTLNTEAFF. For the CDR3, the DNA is TGTGCCAGCAGCTGGACATTGAACACTGAAGCTTTCTTT.

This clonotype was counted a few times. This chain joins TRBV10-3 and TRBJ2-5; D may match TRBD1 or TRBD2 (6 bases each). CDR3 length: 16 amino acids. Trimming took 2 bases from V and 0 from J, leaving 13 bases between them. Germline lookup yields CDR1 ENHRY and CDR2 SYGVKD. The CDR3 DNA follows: TGTGCCATCAGTGAGACCGGGGGCTTGTACCAAGAGACCCAGTACTTC. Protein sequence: CAISETGGLYQETQYF.

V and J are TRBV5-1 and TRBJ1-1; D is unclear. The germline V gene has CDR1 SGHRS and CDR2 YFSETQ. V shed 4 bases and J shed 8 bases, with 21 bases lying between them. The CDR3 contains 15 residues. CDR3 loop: CASSPLTYREKEAFF. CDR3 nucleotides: TGCGCCAGCAGCCCCCTCACTTATAGGGAAAAGGAAGCTTTCTTT.

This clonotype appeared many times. The CDR3 here is CAISADTDDEQFF. CDR3 DNA: TGTGCCATCAGTGCAGATACAGATGATGAGCAGTTCTTC. V and J are TRBV10-3 and TRBJ2-1; D ambiguous. Between the trimmed V and J ends, which lost 4 bases and 8 bases, there was a span of 12 bases. CDR1 is ENHRY and CDR2 is SYGVKD in the germline V gene. The CDR3 is 13 amino acids.

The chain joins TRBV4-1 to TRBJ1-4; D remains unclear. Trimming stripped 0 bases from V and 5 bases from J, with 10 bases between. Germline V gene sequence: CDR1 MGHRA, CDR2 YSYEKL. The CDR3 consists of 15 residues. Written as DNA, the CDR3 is TGCGCCAGCAGCCAAGATACTTATCCCAATGAAAAACTGTTTTTT. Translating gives CASSQDTYPNEKLFF.

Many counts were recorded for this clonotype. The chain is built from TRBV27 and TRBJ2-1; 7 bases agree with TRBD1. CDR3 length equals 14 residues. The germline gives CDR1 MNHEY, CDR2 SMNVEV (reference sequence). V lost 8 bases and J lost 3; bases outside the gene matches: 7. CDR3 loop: CASSGTASYNEQFF. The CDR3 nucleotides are TGTGCCAGCTCCGGGACAGCTAGCTACAATGAGCAGTTCTTC.

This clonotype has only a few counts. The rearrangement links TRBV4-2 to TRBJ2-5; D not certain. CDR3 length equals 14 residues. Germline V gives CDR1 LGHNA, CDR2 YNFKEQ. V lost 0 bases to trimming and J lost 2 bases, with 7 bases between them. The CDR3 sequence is CASSQESYQETQYF. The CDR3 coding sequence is TGTGCCAGCAGCCAAGAGTCCTATCAAGAGACCCAGTACTTC.

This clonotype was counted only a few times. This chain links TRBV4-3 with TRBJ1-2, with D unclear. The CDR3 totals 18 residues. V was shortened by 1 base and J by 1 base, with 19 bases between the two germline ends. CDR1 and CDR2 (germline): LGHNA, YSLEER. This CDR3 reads CASSQVNTTERINYGYTF. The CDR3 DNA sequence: TGCGCCAGCAGCCAAGTGAATACTACAGAGAGAATTAACTATGGCTACACCTTC.

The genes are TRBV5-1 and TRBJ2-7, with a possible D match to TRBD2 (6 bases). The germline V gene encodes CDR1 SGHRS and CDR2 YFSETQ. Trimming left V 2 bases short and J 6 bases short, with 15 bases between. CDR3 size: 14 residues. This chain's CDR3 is CASSFGTGDAEQYV. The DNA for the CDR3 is TGCGCCAGCAGCTTTGGGACGGGGGATGCCGAGCAGTACGTC.

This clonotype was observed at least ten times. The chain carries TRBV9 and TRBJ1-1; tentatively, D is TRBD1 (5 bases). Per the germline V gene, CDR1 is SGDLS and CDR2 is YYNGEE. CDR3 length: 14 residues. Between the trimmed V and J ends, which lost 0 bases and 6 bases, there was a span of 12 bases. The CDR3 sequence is CASSVGGDSAEAFF. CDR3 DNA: TGTGCCAGCAGCGTAGGAGGGGATAGCGCTGAAGCTTTCTTT.

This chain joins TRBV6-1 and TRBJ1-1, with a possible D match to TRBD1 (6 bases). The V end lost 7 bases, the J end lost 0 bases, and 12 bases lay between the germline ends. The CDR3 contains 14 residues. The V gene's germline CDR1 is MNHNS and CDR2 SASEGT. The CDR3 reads CASNLGGLNTEAFF. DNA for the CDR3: TGTGCCAGCAACCTTGGGGGCCTGAACACTGAAGCTTTCTTT.

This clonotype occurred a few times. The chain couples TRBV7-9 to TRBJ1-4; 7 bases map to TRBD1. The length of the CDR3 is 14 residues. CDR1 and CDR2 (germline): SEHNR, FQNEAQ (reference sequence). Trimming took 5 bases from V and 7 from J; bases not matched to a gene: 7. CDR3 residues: CASSKQGKGEKLFF. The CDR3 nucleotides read TGTGCCAGCAGCAAACAGGGGAAGGGTGAAAAACTGTTTTTT. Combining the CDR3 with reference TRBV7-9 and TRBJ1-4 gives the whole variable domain DTGVSQNPRHKITKRGQNVTFRCDPISEHNRLYWYRQTLGQGPEFLTYFQNEAQLEKSRLLSDRFSAERPKGSFSTLEIQRTEQGDSAMYLCASSKQGKGEKLFFGSGTQLSVL.

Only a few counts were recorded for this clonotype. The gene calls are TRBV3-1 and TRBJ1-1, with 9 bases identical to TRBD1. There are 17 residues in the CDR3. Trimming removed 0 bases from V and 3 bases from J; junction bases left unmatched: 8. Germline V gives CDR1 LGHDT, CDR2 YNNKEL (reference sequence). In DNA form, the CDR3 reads TGTGCCAGCAGCCAAGAGTTGGACAGGGGTTTTGACACTGAAGCTTTCTTT. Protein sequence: CASSQELDRGFDTEAFF.

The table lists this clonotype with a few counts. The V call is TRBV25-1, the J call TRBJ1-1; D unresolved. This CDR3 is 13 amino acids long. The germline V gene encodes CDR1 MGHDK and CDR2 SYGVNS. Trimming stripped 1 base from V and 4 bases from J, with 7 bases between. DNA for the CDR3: TGTGCCAGCAGTGAATTTGGTGTCACTGAAGCTTTCTTT. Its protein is CASSEFGVTEAFF.

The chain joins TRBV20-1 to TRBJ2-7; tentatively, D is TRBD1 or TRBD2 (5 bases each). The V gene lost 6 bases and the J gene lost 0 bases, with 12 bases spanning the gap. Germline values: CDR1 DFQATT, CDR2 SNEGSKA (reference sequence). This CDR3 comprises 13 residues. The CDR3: CSASGTDSYEQYF. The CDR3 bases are TGCAGTGCATCCGGGACCGACTCCTACGAGCAGTACTTC.

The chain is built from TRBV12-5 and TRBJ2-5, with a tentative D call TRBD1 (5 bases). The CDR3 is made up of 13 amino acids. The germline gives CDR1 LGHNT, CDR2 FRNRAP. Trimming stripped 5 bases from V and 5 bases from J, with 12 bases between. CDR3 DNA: TGTGCTAGTGGTCCACCCTCAGGGGAGACCCAGTACTTC. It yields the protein CASGPPSGETQYF.

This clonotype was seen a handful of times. The CDR3: CASSFWDGAQYF. The CDR3 nucleotides are TGTGCCAGCAGCTTTTGGGACGGGGCACAGTATTTT. This chain joins TRBV11-2 and TRBJ2-3, with D perhaps matching TRBD1 or TRBD2 (5 bases each). CDR1 and CDR2 from the germline V gene are SGHAT and FQNNGV. The CDR3 is 12 amino acids. Deletions cut 3 bases from V and 12 bases from J, with 13 bases between.

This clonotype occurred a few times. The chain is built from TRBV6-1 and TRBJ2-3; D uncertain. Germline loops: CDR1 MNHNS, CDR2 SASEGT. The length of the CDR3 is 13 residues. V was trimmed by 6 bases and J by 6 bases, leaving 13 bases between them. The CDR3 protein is CASSPPPPDTQYF. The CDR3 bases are TGTGCCAGCAGCCCACCCCCTCCCGATACGCAGTATTTT.

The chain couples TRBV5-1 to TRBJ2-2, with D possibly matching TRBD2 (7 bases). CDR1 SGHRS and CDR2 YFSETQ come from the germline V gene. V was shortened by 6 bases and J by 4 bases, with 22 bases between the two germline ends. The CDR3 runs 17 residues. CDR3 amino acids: CASTRTEGGVITGELFF. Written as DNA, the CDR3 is TGCGCCAGCACCAGGACTGAGGGGGGGGTTATCACCGGGGAGCTGTTTTTT.

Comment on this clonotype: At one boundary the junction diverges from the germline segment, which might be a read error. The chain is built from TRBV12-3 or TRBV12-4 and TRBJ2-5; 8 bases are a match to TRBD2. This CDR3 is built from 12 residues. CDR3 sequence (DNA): TGTGCCAGCAAGGGACTAGGAGAGACCCTGTACTTC. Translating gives CASKGLGETLYF.

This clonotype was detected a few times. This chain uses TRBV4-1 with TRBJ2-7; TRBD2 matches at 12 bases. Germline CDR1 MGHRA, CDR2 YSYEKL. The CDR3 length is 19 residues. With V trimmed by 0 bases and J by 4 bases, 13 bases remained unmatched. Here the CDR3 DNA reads TGCGCCAGCAGCCAAGAGTCCGGCAAGCTAGCGGGGGGGCTTTACGAGCAGTACTTC. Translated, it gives CASSQESGKLAGGLYEQYF.

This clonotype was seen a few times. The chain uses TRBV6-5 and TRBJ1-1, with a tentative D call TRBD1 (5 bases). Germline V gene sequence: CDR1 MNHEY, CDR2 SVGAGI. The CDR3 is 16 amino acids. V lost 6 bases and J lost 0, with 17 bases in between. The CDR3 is CASRSTPGTLNTEAFF. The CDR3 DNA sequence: TGTGCCAGCAGATCAACCCCCGGGACCCTGAACACTGAAGCTTTCTTT.

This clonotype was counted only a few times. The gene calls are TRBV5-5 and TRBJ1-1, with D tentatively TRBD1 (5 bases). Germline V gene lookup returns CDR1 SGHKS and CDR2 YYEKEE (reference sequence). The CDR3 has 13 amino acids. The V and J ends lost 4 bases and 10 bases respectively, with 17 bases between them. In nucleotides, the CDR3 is TGTGCCAGCAGCATCGGGACGGGGATAGTAGCTTTCTTT. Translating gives CASSIGTGIVAFF.

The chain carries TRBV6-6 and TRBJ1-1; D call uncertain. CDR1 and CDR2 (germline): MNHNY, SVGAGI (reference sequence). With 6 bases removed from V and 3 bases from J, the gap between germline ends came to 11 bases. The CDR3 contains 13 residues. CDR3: CASSPPMDTEAFF. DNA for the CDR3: TGTGCCAGCAGCCCACCAATGGACACTGAAGCTTTCTTT.

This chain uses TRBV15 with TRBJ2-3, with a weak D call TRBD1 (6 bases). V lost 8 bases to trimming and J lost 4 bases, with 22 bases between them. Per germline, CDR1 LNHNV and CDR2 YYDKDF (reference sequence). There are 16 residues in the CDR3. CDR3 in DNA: TGTGCCACCCTGTCAGGGGATGAGGGAATGGCAGATACGCAGTATTTT. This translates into CATLSGDEGMADTQYF. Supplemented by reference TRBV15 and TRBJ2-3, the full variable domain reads DAMVIQNPRYQVTQFGKPVTLSCSQTLNHNVMYWYQQKSSQAPKLLFHYYDKDFNNEADTPDNFQSRRPNTSFCFLDIRSPGLGDTAMYLCATLSGDEGMADTQYFGPGTRLTVL.

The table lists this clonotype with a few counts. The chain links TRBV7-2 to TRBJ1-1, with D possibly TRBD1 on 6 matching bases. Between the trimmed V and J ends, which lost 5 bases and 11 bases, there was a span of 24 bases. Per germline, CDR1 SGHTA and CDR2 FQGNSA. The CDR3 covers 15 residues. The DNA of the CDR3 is TGTGCCAGCAGCCCCTGGACAGACGATCTTCCGTTGGCTTTCTTT. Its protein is CASSPWTDDLPLAFF.

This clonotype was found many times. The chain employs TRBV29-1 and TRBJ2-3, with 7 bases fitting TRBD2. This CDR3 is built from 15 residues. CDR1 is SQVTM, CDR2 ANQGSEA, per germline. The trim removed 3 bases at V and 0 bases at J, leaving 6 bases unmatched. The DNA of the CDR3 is TGCAGCGTTGAGGCGGGGAGGGGTAGCACAGATACGCAGTATTTT. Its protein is CSVEAGRGSTDTQYF.

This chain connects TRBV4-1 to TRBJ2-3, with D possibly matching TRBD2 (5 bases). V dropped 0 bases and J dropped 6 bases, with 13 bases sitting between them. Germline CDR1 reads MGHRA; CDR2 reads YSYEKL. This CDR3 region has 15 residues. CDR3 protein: CASSQDPGVLDTQYF. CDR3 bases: TGCGCCAGCAGCCAAGACCCCGGGGTCCTGGATACGCAGTATTTT.